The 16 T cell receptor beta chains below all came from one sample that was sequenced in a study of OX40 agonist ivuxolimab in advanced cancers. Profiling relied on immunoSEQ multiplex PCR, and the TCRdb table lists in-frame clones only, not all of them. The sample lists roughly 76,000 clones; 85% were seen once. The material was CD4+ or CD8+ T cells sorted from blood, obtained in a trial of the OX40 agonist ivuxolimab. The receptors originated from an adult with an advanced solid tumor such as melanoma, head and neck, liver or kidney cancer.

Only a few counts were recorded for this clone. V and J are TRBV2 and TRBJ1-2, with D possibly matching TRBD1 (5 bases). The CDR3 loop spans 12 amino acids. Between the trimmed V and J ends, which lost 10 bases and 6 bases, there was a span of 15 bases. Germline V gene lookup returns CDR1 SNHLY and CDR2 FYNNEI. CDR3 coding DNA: TGTGCCAACATAGGGGATCAGGATGGCTACACCTTC. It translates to CANIGDQDGYTF.

CDR3 nucleotides: TGTGCCAGCAGTTCTCGTAGGAGGGTCGGCACCGGGGAGCTGTTTTTT. Protein sequence: CASSSRRRVGTGELFF. The chain uses TRBV27 and TRBJ2-2, with D tentatively TRBD2 (6 bases). The CDR3 sequence is 16 residues long. The germline gives CDR1 MNHEY, CDR2 SMNVEV (reference sequence). The ends were cut back, 4 bases at V and 4 bases at J, with 16 bases in the middle.

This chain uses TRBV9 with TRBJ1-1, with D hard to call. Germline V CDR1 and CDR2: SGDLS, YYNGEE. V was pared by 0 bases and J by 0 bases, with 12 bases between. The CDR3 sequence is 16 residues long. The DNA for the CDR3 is TGTGCCAGCAGCGTAGGGCCGGGCGGGATGAACACTGAAGCTTTCTTT. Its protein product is CASSVGPGGMNTEAFF. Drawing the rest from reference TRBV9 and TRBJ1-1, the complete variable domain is DSGVTQTPKHLITATGQRVTLRCSPRSGDLSVYWYQQSLDQGLQFLIQYYNGEERAKGNILERFSAQQFPDLHSELNLSSLELGDSALYFCASSVGPGGMNTEAFFGQGTRLTVV.

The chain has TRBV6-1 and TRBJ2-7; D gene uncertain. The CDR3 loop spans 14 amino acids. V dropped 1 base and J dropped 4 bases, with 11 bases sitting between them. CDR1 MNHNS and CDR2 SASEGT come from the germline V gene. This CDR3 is CASSEGGEPYEQYV. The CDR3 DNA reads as TGTGCCAGCAGTGAAGGGGGTGAGCCTTACGAGCAGTACGTC.

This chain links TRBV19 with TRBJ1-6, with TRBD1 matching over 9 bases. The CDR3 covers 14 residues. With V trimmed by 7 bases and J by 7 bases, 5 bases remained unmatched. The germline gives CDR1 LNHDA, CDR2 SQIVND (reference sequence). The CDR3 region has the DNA TGTGCCAGTATGACCGGGACAGGGAATTCACCCCTCCACTTT. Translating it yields CASMTGTGNSPLHF. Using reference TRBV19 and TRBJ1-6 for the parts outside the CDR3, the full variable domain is DGGITQSPKYLFRKEGQNVTLSCEQNLNHDAMYWYRQDPGQGLRLIYYSQIVNDFQKGDIAEGYSVSREKKESFPLTVTSAQKNPTAFYLCASMTGTGNSPLHFGNGTRLTVT.

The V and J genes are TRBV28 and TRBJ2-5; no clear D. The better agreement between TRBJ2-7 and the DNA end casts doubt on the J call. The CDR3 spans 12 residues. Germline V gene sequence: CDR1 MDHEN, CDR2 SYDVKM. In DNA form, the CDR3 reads TGTGCCAGCATCGGGCCCCACTACGAGCAGTACTTC. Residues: CASIGPHYEQYF.

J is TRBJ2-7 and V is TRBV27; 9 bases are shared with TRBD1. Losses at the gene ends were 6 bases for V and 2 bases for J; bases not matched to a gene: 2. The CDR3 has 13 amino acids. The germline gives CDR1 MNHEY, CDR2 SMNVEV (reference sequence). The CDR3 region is CASRGQGPYEQYF. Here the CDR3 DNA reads TGTGCCAGCAGAGGACAGGGGCCCTACGAGCAGTACTTC.

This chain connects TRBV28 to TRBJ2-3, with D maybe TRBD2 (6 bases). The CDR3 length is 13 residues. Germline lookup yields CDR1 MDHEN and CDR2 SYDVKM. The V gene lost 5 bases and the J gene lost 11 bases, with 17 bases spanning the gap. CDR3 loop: CASSPGLPSVQYF. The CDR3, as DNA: TGTGCCAGCAGTCCGGGACTCCCGTCCGTGCAGTATTTT.

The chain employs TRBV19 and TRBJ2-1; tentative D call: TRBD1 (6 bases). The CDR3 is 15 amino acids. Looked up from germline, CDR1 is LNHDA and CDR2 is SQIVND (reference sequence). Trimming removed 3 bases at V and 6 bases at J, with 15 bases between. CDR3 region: CASSISLGAPNEQFF. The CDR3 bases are TGTGCCAGTAGTATTTCCTTGGGGGCACCCAATGAGCAGTTCTTC.

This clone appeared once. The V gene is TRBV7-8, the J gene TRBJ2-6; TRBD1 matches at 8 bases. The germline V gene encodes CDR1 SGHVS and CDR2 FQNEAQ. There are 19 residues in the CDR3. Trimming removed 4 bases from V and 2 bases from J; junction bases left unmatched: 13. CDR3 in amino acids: CASSSGGQGVVAGANVLTF. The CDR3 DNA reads TGTGCCAGCAGCTCTGGAGGACAGGGAGTTGTTGCTGGGGCCAACGTCCTGACTTTC. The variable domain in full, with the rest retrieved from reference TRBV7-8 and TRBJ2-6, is GAGVSQSPRYKVAKRGQDVALRCDPISGHVSLFWYQQALGQGPEFLTYFQNEAQLDKSGLPSDRFFAERPEGSVSTLKIQRTQQEDSAVYLCASSSGGQGVVAGANVLTFGAGSRLTVL.

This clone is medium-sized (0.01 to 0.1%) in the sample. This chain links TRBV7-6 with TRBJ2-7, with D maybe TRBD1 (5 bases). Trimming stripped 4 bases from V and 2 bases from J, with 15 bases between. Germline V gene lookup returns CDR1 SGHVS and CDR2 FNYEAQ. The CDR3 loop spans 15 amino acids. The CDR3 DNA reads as TGTGCCAGCAGCTCGTACAGGAGCAGCCCCTACGAGCAGTACGTC. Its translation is CASSSYRSSPYEQYV.

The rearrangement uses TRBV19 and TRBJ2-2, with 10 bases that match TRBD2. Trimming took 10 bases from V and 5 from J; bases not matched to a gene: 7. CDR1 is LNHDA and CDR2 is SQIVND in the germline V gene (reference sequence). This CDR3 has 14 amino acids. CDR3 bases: TGTGCCACGGATCTAGCGGGAGAGACCGGGGAGCTGTTTTTT. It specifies CATDLAGETGELFF.

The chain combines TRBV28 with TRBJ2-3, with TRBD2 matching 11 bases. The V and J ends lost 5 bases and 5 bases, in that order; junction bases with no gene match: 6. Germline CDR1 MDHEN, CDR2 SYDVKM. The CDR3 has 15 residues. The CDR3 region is CASSPRLAGKDTQYF. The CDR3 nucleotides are TGTGCCAGCAGTCCACGACTAGCGGGAAAAGATACGCAGTATTTT.

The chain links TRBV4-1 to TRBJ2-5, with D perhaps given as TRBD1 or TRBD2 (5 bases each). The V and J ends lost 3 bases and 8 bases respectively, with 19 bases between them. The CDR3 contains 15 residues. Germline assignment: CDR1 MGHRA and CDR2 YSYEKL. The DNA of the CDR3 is TGCGCCAGCAGCCATCTTGATGGGGGAAGATTTACCCAGTACTTC. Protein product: CASSHLDGGRFTQYF.

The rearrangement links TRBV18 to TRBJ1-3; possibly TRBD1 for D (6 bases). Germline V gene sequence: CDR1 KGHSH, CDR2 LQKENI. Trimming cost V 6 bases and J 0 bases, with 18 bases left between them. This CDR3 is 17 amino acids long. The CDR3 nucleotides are TGTGCCAGCTCCGACAGAACAACAGGGAGCTCTGGAAACACCATATATTTT. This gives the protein CASSDRTTGSSGNTIYF.

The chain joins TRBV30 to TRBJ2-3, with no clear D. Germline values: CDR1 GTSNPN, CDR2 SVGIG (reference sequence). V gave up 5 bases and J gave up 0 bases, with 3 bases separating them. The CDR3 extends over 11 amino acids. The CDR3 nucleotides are TGTGCCTGGGGGAGCACAGATACGCAGTATTTT. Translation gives CAWGSTDTQYF.